This record covers a single TCR beta chain. The data derive from a study of blood T cell repertoires in COVID-19. As originally analysed: Reference gene primer amplification yielded estimated nucleated cell counts. Some clones are missing from TCRdb's copy, which holds only in-frame ones; the method was immunoSEQ multiplex PCR. The V and J calls and clone size are taken from that table; D and trimming were inferred from the DNA. The table records approximately 230,000 clones, 80% to 85% of them present only once. The germline V gene encodes CDR1 SGHAT and CDR2 FQDESV (reference sequence). The CDR3 is 13 residues long. V lost 6 bases and J lost 6, with 14 bases in between.

Input material: peripheral blood. The chain links TRBV11-1 to TRBJ1-2; perhaps TRBD1 as D (5 bases). This sequence originates from a young man with active or convalescent COVID-19. CDR3 bases: TGTGCCAGCAGTCATGCGACAGTCCATGGCTACACCTTC. It specifies CASSHATVHGYTF.